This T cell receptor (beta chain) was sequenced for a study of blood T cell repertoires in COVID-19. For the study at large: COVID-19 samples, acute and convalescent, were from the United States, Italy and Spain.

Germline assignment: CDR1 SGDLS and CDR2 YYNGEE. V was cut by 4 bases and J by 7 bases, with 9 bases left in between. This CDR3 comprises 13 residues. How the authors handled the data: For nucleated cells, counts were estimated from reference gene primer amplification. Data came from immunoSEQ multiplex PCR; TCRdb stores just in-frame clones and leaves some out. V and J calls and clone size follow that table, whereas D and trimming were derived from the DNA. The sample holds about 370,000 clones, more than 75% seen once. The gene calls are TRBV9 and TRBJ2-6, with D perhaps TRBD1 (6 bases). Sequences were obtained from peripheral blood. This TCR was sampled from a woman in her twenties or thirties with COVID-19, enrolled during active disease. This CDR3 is CASSTDSANVLTF. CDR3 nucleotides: TGTGCCAGCAGCACGGACAGTGCCAACGTCCTGACTTTC.